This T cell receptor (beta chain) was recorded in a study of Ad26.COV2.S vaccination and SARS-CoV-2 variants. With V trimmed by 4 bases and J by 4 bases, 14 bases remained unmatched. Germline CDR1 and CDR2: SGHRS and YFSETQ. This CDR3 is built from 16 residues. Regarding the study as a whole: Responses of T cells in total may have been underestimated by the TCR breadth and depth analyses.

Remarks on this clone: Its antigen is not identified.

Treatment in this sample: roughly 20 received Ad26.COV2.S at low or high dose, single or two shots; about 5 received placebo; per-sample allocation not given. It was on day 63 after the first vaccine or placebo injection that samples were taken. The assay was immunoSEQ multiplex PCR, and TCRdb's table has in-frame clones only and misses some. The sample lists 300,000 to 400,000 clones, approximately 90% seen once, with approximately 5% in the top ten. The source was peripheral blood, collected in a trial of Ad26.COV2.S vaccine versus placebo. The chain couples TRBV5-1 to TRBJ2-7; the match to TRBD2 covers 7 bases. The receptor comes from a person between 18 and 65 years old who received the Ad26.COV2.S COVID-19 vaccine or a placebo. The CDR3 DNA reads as TGCGCCAGCAGCGAGGGGTGGGGAGGGGAGGTGTACGAGCAGTACTTC. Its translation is CASSEGWGGEVYEQYF.